This TCR beta chain is drawn from a study of blood T cell repertoires in COVID-19. Study overall: The origin of the acute and convalescent COVID-19 samples was the United States, Italy and Spain. T cells, B-cell-depleted T cells, or PBMCs supplied cDNA or gDNA.

Sequencing was performed with immunoSEQ multiplex PCR; in TCRdb, only in-frame clones are kept and a portion is missing. This table has 95,000 to 110,000 clones, over 75% appearing once. The germline V and J ends were trimmed by 0 bases and 5 bases, with 17 bases remaining between them. The germline gives CDR1 LNHNV, CDR2 YYDKDF (reference sequence). This CDR3 is 16 amino acids long. This TCR was sampled from a human donor in a cohort sampled during active COVID-19. This rearrangement joins TRBV15 to TRBJ2-7, with a possible D match to TRBD1 (6 bases). The specimen sequenced was peripheral blood. CDR3 in amino acids: CATSRDLRGPGDEQYF. The CDR3 region has the DNA TGTGCCACCAGCAGAGATCTAAGGGGACCAGGGGACGAGCAGTACTTC.